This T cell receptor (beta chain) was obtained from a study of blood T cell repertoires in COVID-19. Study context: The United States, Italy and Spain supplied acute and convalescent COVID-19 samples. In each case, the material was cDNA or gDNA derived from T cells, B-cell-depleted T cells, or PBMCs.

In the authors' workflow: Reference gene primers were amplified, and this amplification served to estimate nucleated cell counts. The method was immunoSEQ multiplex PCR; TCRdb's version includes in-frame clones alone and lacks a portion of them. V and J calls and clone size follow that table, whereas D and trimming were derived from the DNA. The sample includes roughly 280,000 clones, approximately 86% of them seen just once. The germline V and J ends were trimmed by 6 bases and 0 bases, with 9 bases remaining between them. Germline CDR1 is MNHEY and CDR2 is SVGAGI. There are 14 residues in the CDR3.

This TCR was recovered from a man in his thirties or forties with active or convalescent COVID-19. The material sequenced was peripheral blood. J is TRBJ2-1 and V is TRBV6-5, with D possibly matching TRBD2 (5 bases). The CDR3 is CASSTSGSYNEQFF. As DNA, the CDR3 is TGTGCCAGCAGCACCAGCGGCTCCTACAATGAGCAGTTCTTC.